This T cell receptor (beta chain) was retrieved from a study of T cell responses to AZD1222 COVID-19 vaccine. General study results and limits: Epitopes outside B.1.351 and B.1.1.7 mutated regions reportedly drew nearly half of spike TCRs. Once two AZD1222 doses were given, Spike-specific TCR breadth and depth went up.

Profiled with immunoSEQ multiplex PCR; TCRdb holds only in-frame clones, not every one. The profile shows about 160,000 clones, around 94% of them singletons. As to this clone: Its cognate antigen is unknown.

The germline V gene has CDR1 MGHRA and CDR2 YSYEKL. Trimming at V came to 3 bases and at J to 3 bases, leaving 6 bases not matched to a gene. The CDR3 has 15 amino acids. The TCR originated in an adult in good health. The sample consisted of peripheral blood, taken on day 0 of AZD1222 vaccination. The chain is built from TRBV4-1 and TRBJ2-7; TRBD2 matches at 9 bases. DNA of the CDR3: TGCGCCAGCAGCCAGAGGGGACTAGCCTACTACGAGCAGTACTTC. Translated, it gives CASSQRGLAYYEQYF.